What follows are 16 T cell receptor beta chains derived from one specimen sequenced in a study of cytomegalovirus exposure and HLA in healthy donors. TCRdb's table, derived via immunoSEQ multiplex PCR, lists solely in-frame clones and lacks some. This table holds hundreds of thousands of clones, around 91% found once. The sample consisted of PBMCs. The source is a woman aged 25 to 39 in good health and CMV-seronegative.

The chain uses TRBV4-2 and TRBJ1-3; D perhaps matches TRBD1 (5 bases). This CDR3 has 18 amino acids. CDR1 is LGHNA and CDR2 is YNFKEQ in the germline V gene. V shed 1 base and J shed 0 bases, with 16 bases lying between them. The CDR3 reads CASSQGGSAADSGNTIYF. CDR3 nucleotides: TGTGCCAGCAGCCAAGGGGGGTCGGCGGCGGACTCTGGAAACACCATATATTTT.

This chain joins TRBV11-3 and TRBJ2-7; 7 bases align to TRBD1. After removal of 5 bases from V and 4 bases from J, the junction contained 14 bases not matched to a gene. The germline V gene has CDR1 SGHNT and CDR2 YENEEA. This CDR3 is built from 16 residues. The CDR3 DNA sequence: TGTGCCAGCAGCACCTTCCGGGACAGTGTTATGTACGAGCAGTACTTC. Its protein product is CASSTFRDSVMYEQYF.

V usage is TRBV27 and J usage is TRBJ2-5; TRBD1 is a possible D gene (6 bases). This CDR3 spans 16 amino acids. Germline CDR1 and CDR2: MNHEY and SMNVEV (reference sequence). V was pared by 5 bases and J by 1 base, with 17 bases between. DNA of the CDR3: TGTGCCAGCAGTCCCTCCTGGACAGAGGCCCAAGAGACCCAGTACTTC. It yields the protein CASSPSWTEAQETQYF.

V and J are TRBV11-2 and TRBJ2-7, with D possibly being TRBD1 (5 bases). V was pared by 0 bases and J by 4 bases, with 7 bases between. CDR3 length: 13 amino acids. Germline CDR1 SGHAT, CDR2 FQNNGV. CDR3: CASSLDAGYEQYF. CDR3 DNA sequence: TGTGCCAGCAGCTTAGATGCAGGGTACGAGCAGTACTTC. The entire variable domain, with the rest obtained from reference TRBV11-2 and TRBJ2-7, is as follows: EAGVAQSPRYKIIEKRQSVAFWCNPISGHATLYWYQQILGQGPKLLIQFQNNGVVDDSQLPKDRFSAERLKGVDSTLKIQPAKLEDSAVYLCASSLDAGYEQYFGPGTRLTVT.

This clone is a singleton in its sample. The CDR3 DNA reads as TGCAGCGCGGGACTAGCGGGAGGAAGCAATGAGCAGTTCTTC. This gives the protein CSAGLAGGSNEQFF. V usage is TRBV29-1 and J usage is TRBJ2-1; TRBD2 matches 15 bases. The CDR3 has 14 residues. Germline V gene lookup returns CDR1 SQVTM and CDR2 ANQGSEA. The trim removed 7 bases at V and 6 bases at J, leaving 4 bases unmatched.

The chain uses TRBV19 and TRBJ2-3; TRBD2 is a possible D gene (6 bases). Trimming pared 4 bases from V and 3 bases from J, leaving 14 bases between. The CDR3 loop spans 15 amino acids. The V gene's germline CDR1 is LNHDA and CDR2 SQIVND (reference sequence). The CDR3 DNA is TGTGCCAGTAGTAAGTCGACTAGTAAAACAGATACGCAGTATTTT. Its protein product is CASSKSTSKTDTQYF.

This chain connects TRBV4-3 to TRBJ2-3, with D perhaps TRBD1 or TRBD2 (6 bases each). The CDR3 is 17 residues long. Per germline, CDR1 LGHNA and CDR2 YSLEER. V lost 1 base and J 6 bases, leaving 20 bases between the germline ends. CDR3 protein: CASSQGVPGVGGDTQYF. In DNA form, the CDR3 reads TGCGCCAGCAGCCAAGGAGTACCAGGGGTCGGAGGGGATACGCAGTATTTT.

V gene TRBV7-3 combines with J gene TRBJ1-2; D possibly corresponds to TRBD1 (5 bases). Trimming removed 5 bases at V and 3 bases at J, with 13 bases between. The V gene's germline CDR1 is SGHTA and CDR2 FQGTGA. The CDR3 runs 14 residues. The CDR3 region has the DNA TGTGCCAGCAGCCAGGCCGGGGCTGACTATGGCTACACCTTC. It specifies CASSQAGADYGYTF.

The chain links TRBV29-1 to TRBJ2-3; tentative D call: TRBD2 (5 bases). The CDR3 covers 11 residues. V was trimmed by 5 bases and J by 9 bases, leaving 12 bases between them. Germline CDR1 reads SQVTM; CDR2 reads ANQGSEA. DNA of the CDR3: TGCAGCGTTTCGCGGGTTGCCACGCAGTATTTT. This codes for CSVSRVATQYF.

This chain joins TRBV4-1 and TRBJ1-4, with D unresolved. Trimming removed 2 bases at V and 7 bases at J, with 8 bases between. CDR1 and CDR2 from the germline V gene are MGHRA and YSYEKL. The CDR3 extends over 13 amino acids. The CDR3 sequence: CASSQREGEKLFF. CDR3 nucleotide sequence: TGCGCCAGCAGCCAAAGGGAAGGTGAAAAACTGTTTTTT.

The chain couples TRBV7-9 to TRBJ1-5; D gene ambiguous. Germline-derived CDR1 and CDR2 are SEHNR and FQNEAQ (reference sequence). The CDR3 consists of 15 residues. V was clipped by 4 bases and J by 1 base, with 11 bases between them. As DNA, the CDR3 is TGTGCCAGCAGCTCCTACAGTTCAAGCAATCAGCCCCAGCATTTT. Protein sequence: CASSSYSSSNQPQHF. Combining the CDR3 with reference TRBV7-9 and TRBJ1-5 gives the whole variable domain DTGVSQNPRHKITKRGQNVTFRCDPISEHNRLYWYRQTLGQGPEFLTYFQNEAQLEKSRLLSDRFSAERPKGSFSTLEIQRTEQGDSAMYLCASSSYSSSNQPQHFGDGTRLSIL.

The chain has TRBV7-9 and TRBJ2-7, with D unresolved. Per germline, CDR1 SEHNR and CDR2 FQNEAQ (reference sequence). Trimming stripped 1 base from V and 4 bases from J, with 5 bases between. CDR3 length: 12 residues. CDR3 coding DNA: TGTGCCAGCAGCTTAGTTCCTTACGAGCAGTACTTC. This translates into CASSLVPYEQYF.

This rearrangement joins TRBV6-6 to TRBJ2-7, with unresolved D. CDR1 is MNHNY, CDR2 SVGAGI, per germline (reference sequence). This CDR3 comprises 14 residues. V lost 5 bases, J lost 1 base, and 12 bases lay in between. The CDR3 loop reads CASSPDRQSYEQYF. The CDR3 nucleotides read TGTGCCAGCAGTCCTGATCGCCAGTCCTACGAGCAGTACTTC.

The chain is built from TRBV11-2 and TRBJ2-3; possibly TRBD1 for D (6 bases). CDR1 is SGHAT, CDR2 FQNNGV, per germline. The CDR3 has 13 amino acids. Trimming removed 3 bases at V and 4 bases at J, with 8 bases between. The CDR3 region is CASSFQGSDTQYF. CDR3 sequence (DNA): TGTGCCAGCAGCTTCCAGGGGTCAGATACGCAGTATTTT.

This chain uses TRBV19 with TRBJ2-7; the D gene is possibly TRBD1 (6 bases). From germline, CDR1 is LNHDA and CDR2 SQIVND (reference sequence). V was shortened by 7 bases and J by 6 bases, with 16 bases between the two germline ends. This CDR3 has 13 amino acids. CDR3 bases: TGTGCCAGTAACTTCGAGGGGGATGTCGAGCAGTACTTC. Translating gives CASNFEGDVEQYF.

This clone was detected once. The V gene is TRBV28, the J gene TRBJ2-7; 7 bases map to TRBD2. This CDR3 has 14 residues. V lost 3 bases, J lost 4 bases, and 6 bases stayed unmatched. Germline CDR1 is MDHEN and CDR2 is SYDVKM. The CDR3 nucleotides are TGTGCCAGCAGTTTTAGATTGGGGGGGTACGAGCAGTACTTC. Its protein product is CASSFRLGGYEQYF.